Below, 15 T cell receptor beta chains from the same sample are listed, as sequenced in a study of human T cells and chemical hapten exposure. From the RACE reads, TCRdb called clonotypes with MiXCR, one entry per CDR3 protein. This table holds 130,000 or so distinct CDR3 sequences, roughly 12% found once. Stated time point: patch test 3, about 24 weeks after DPC sensitization. Sample treatment: therapeutic diphenylcyclopropenone sensitization with weekly scalp DPC. The source material was whole blood, sampled in connection with sensitization to the hapten diphenylcyclopropenone (DPC). All receptors derive from a woman aged 50 to 65 with alopecia areata. Some clones in this sample may be carry-over from other donors' samples.

At least ten counts were recorded for this clonotype. Here the CDR3 DNA reads TGTGCCAGCAGGGGACAGGGTTGGGAGCAGTACTTC. Encoded protein: CASRGQGWEQYF. This rearrangement joins TRBV7-9 to TRBJ2-7; 9 nucleotides agree with TRBD1. V lost 6 bases and J lost 7; bases outside the gene matches: 4. This CDR3 has 12 residues. The germline gives CDR1 SEHNR, CDR2 FQNEAQ (reference sequence).

V gene TRBV18 combines with J gene TRBJ1-6; perhaps TRBD1 as D (5 bases). Germline loops: CDR1 KGHSH, CDR2 LQKENI. The V gene lost 2 bases and the J gene lost 9 bases, with 14 bases spanning the gap. The CDR3 consists of 15 residues. CDR3 sequence (DNA): TGTGCCAGCTCACCATCTAGCCAGGGTGGTTCACCCCTCCACTTT. It is translated as CASSPSSQGGSPLHF.

The chain carries TRBV4-1 and TRBJ2-7, with TRBD1 matching over 9 bases. The CDR3 totals 15 residues. The J segment lost 3 bases and the V segment lost 3 bases, leaving 6 bases of the junction unmatched. From germline, CDR1 is MGHRA and CDR2 YSYEKL. Written as DNA, the CDR3 is TGCGCCAGCAGCCATGGGGGACAGGGCCTCTACGAGCAGTACTTC. Amino acid sequence: CASSHGGQGLYEQYF.

This clonotype was seen a handful of times. V is TRBV5-1 and J is TRBJ2-7; unclear D gene. The CDR3 length is 14 residues. Trimming removed 1 base from V and 0 bases from J, with 8 bases in between. Germline loops: CDR1 SGHRS, CDR2 YFSETQ. The CDR3 DNA follows: TGCGCCAGCAGCTTGATGGGCAGCTCCTACGAGCAGTACTTC. As protein: CASSLMGSSYEQYF.

Notes on this clonotype: This may arise from a read error, as a much more abundant clone is one base away. The rearrangement links TRBV14 to TRBJ1-1; D might be TRBD1 (5 bases). Germline values: CDR1 SGHDN, CDR2 FVKESK. The CDR3 runs 13 residues. The CDR3 DNA reads as TGTGCCAGCAGCGAAGATCTGGAGGGACAAGCTTTCTTT. Amino acid sequence: CASSEDLEGQAFF.

This clonotype was recorded many times. This chain joins TRBV29-1 and TRBJ2-5; 9 positions agree with TRBD2. Losses at the gene ends were 4 bases for V and 5 bases for J; bases not matched to a gene: 5. Germline CDR1 is SQVTM and CDR2 is ANQGSEA. The CDR3 contains 13 residues. CDR3 amino acids: CSVGPSGVETQYF. The DNA for the CDR3 is TGCAGCGTTGGGCCTAGCGGGGTGGAGACCCAGTACTTC. Full variable domain (outside the CDR3, taken from reference TRBV29-1 and TRBJ2-5): SAVISQKPSRDICQRGTSLTIQCQVDSQVTMMFWYRQQPGQSLTLIATANQGSEATYESGFVIDKFPISRPNLTFSTLTVSNMSPEDSSIYLCSVGPSGVETQYFGPGTRLLVL.

The rearrangement links TRBV7-2 to TRBJ2-3, with D perhaps given as TRBD1 or TRBD2 (5 bases each). Germline assignment: CDR1 SGHTA and CDR2 FQGNSA. Trimming left V 3 bases short and J 1 base short, with 14 bases between. The CDR3 contains 16 residues. The CDR3 spells CASSFSGTPGTDTQYF. The CDR3 region has the DNA TGTGCCAGCAGCTTTTCGGGGACCCCGGGCACAGATACGCAGTATTTT.

This clonotype was found many times. The chain employs TRBV7-9 and TRBJ2-2, with D uncertain. The germline V gene has CDR1 SEHNR and CDR2 FQNEAQ (reference sequence). This CDR3 has 14 residues. Trimming cost V 4 bases and J 4 bases, with 10 bases left between them. The CDR3 DNA reads TGTGCCAGCAGCTACGCTCCGAGCACCGGGGAGCTGTTTTTT. Residues: CASSYAPSTGELFF.

A few counts support this clonotype. The rearrangement joins TRBV28 to TRBJ2-3; TRBD1 matches at 8 bases. This CDR3 is 15 amino acids long. The trim removed 6 bases at V and 2 bases at J, leaving 7 bases unmatched. CDR1 is MDHEN, CDR2 SYDVKM, per germline. CDR3 coding DNA: TGTGCCAGCAGCCCGGACAGGGACCTCACAGATACGCAGTATTTT. Protein sequence: CASSPDRDLTDTQYF.

This clonotype has more than one count but fewer than ten. The V and J genes are TRBV4-1 and TRBJ1-1; D not resolved. CDR3 size: 13 residues. CDR1 is MGHRA, CDR2 YSYEKL, per germline. The ends were cut back, 1 base at V and 4 bases at J, with 7 bases in the middle. CDR3 loop: CASSQVRSTEAFF. CDR3 in DNA: TGCGCCAGCAGCCAAGTCAGGAGCACTGAAGCTTTCTTT.

The CDR3 region has the DNA TGTGCCAGCAGTTACGACGCTGAGCAGTACTTC. Amino acids: CASSYDAEQYF. The gene calls are TRBV2 and TRBJ2-7; D uncertain. This CDR3 contains 11 residues. From germline, CDR1 is SNHLY and CDR2 FYNNEI. Trimming removed 5 bases at V and 7 bases at J, with 9 bases between.

This clonotype was seen more than once but under ten times. The junction shows a germline mismatch at one end, possibly a read error. The chain links TRBV6-1 to TRBJ2-7; 7 bases align to TRBD2. CDR1 is MNHNS and CDR2 is SASEGT in the germline V gene. The length of the CDR3 is 12 residues. CDR3 in amino acids: CASTSSYYEQYF. As DNA, the CDR3 is TGCGCCTCGACTAGCAGTTACTACGAGCAGTACTTC.

The sample holds one count of this clonotype. The chain employs TRBV5-4 and TRBJ1-2; TRBD1 is a possible D gene (5 bases). The CDR3 has 14 residues. Trimming left V 5 bases short and J 11 bases short, with 22 bases between. The V gene's germline CDR1 is SGHNT and CDR2 YYREEE (reference sequence). The CDR3 bases are TGTGCCAGCAGACTGTCGGGACGGAGGTTCCGGTACACCTTC. It yields the protein CASRLSGRRFRYTF.

This clonotype was detected ten times or more. V usage is TRBV10-3 and J usage is TRBJ2-2, with TRBD1 matching over 9 bases. V trimming: 4 bases; J trimming: 7 bases; junction bases outside the gene matches: 4. Germline V gene data show CDR1 as ENHRY and CDR2 as SYGVKD. The CDR3 loop spans 14 amino acids. CDR3 nucleotide sequence: TGTGCCATCAGTGGACAGGGGGAAGGCGGGGAGCTGTTTTTT. It encodes CAISGQGEGGELFF.

The chain carries TRBV6-5 and TRBJ2-2; TRBD2 matches at 9 bases. Looked up from germline, CDR1 is MNHEY and CDR2 is SVGAGI. The CDR3 has 16 amino acids. V lost 7 bases to trimming and J lost 0 bases; unmatched junction nucleotides: 6. For the CDR3, the DNA is TGTGCCAGCACCTCAGCGGGAGGAACGAACACCGGGGAGCTGTTTTTT. Protein sequence: CASTSAGGTNTGELFF.